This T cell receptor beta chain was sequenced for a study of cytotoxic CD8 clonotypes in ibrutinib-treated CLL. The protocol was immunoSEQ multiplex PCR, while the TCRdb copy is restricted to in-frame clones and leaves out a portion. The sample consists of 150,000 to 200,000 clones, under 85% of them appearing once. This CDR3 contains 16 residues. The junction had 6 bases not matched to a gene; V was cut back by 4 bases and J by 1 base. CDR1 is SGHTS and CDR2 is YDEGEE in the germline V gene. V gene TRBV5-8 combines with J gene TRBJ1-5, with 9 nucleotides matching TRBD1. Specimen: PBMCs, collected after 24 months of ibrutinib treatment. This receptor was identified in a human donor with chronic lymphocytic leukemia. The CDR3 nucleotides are TGTGCCAGCAGCCACGGACAGGGGAGAAGCAATCAGCCCCAGCATTTT. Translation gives CASSHGQGRSNQPQHF.